These 2 T cell receptor beta chains were sequenced from one sample in a study of blood T cell repertoires in COVID-19 (dated by TCRdb to about 2020). The method was the immunoSEQ multiplex PCR assay. As stored in TCRdb, this immuneACCESS dataset retains in-frame rearrangements with V and J assigned. A fraction of the clones does not appear; measured against another copy, unresolved V genes explain less than half of the discrepancy, and the remainder lacks a known reason. This sample comprises 250,000 or so clones, around 90% of them detected only once. The ten largest clones capture over 3% of the sample. Material for sequencing was PBMCs or T cells enriched from blood (not recorded which). The receptors were gathered from a woman between 35 and 50 years old who had been exposed to COVID-19.

Concerning this clone: This sample also contains other DNA sequences that code for the same CDR3. This rearrangement joins TRBV7-3 to TRBJ2-3, with D uncertain. The CDR3 spans 12 residues. Germline CDR1 and CDR2: SGHTA and FQGTGA. The V gene lost 1 base and the J gene lost 5 bases, with 4 bases spanning the gap. CDR3 sequence (DNA): TGTGCCAGCAGCTTAAGCGAAGATACGCAGTATTTT. Protein sequence: CASSLSEDTQYF.

The chain recombines TRBV24-1 with TRBJ2-1; tentative D call: TRBD1 (6 bases). The germline V gene encodes CDR1 KGHDR and CDR2 SFDVKD. The CDR3 loop spans 16 amino acids. The ends were cut back, 4 bases at V and 9 bases at J, with 21 bases in the middle. The CDR3 nucleotides read TGTGCCACCAGTGACCAGGGGACACCTCTTCAGGGTGAGCAGTTCTTC. Protein sequence: CATSDQGTPLQGEQFF.